The 32 T cell receptor beta chains below were found in one sample sequenced in a study of T cells after yellow fever vaccination. TCRdb itself ran the 5' RACE reads through MiXCR, one entry per CDR3 protein. The sample has about 320,000 distinct CDR3 sequences, approximately 4% seen once. The specimen was PBMCs, collected 15 days after the yellow fever booster vaccination. The source is a man between 18 and 29 years old who received the YFV17D yellow fever vaccine.

A note on this clonotype: The conserved phenylalanine or tryptophan is not found at the CDR3 terminus, so this likely reflects a read error. The chain has TRBV24-1 and TRBJ2-1; 7 bases are a match to TRBD1. This CDR3 region has 16 residues. CDR1 is KGHDR, CDR2 SFDVKD, per germline. V was clipped by 4 bases and J by 0 bases; unmatched bases: 5. DNA of the CDR3: TGTGCCACCAGTGACAAGGGACAGAGCTCCTACAATGAGCAGTTCCTC. This translates into CATSDKGQSSYNEQFL.

The CDR3 spells CSARVRGGWGYTF. In DNA form, the CDR3 reads TGCAGTGCTAGAGTACGAGGGGGCTGGGGCTACACCTTC. The chain has TRBV20-1 and TRBJ1-2, with 7 bases aligning to TRBD1. J lost 8 bases, V lost 1 base, and 7 bases had no gene match. Germline CDR1 is DFQATT and CDR2 is SNEGSKA (reference sequence). This CDR3 comprises 13 residues.

This clonotype has at least ten counts. CDR3: CASSQELLFDEQFF. In nucleotides, the CDR3 is TGCGCCAGCAGCCAAGAATTGCTGTTCGATGAGCAGTTCTTC. The chain uses TRBV4-3 and TRBJ2-1; D gene uncertain. The CDR3 length is 14 residues. Germline V gene sequence: CDR1 LGHNA, CDR2 YSLEER. V gave up 0 bases and J gave up 8 bases, with 11 bases separating them.

This clonotype showed up many times. V gene TRBV25-1 combines with J gene TRBJ2-7; D might be TRBD1 or TRBD2, each matching 5 bases. Germline CDR1 MGHDK, CDR2 SYGVNS. Trimming cost V 8 bases and J 6 bases, with 11 bases left between them. This CDR3 has 11 amino acids. For the CDR3, the DNA is TGTGCCAGCGGGGGTTGGGGCGAGCAGTACTTC. Its translation: CASGGWGEQYF.

This clonotype was observed at least ten times. The V gene is TRBV7-9, the J gene TRBJ2-5; D gene ambiguous. Trimming cost V 3 bases and J 1 base, with 15 bases left between them. CDR1 and CDR2 (germline): SEHNR, FQNEAQ (reference sequence). The CDR3 covers 16 residues. CDR3 sequence reads: CASSFPLGRLQETQYF. CDR3 nucleotides: TGTGCCAGCAGCTTCCCTCTTGGGCGTCTCCAAGAGACCCAGTACTTC.

The chain uses TRBV6-2 or TRBV6-3 and TRBJ2-5; D is uncertain. The CDR3 spans 14 residues. Trimming removed 2 bases from V and 3 bases from J, with 10 bases in between. CDR1 MNHEY and CDR2 SVGEGT come from the germline V gene. The CDR3 DNA is TGTGCCAGCAGTTACCCACCGACGGAAGAGACCCAGTACTTC. It translates to CASSYPPTEETQYF.

The rearrangement joins TRBV28 to TRBJ1-1; D call uncertain. The CDR3 totals 11 residues. Germline V gene sequence: CDR1 MDHEN, CDR2 SYDVKM. V lost 5 bases and J 10 bases, leaving 11 bases between the germline ends. The CDR3 region has the DNA TGTGCCAGCAGTCCCGGGTATGGAGCTTTCTTT. Protein sequence: CASSPGYGAFF.

The table lists this clonotype with a few counts. The chain is built from TRBV25-1 and TRBJ1-2, with TRBD1 identical over 7 bases. CDR3 length equals 12 residues. V was pared by 7 bases and J by 4 bases, with 3 bases of the junction left unmatched. The germline CDR1 and CDR2 sequences are MGHDK and SYGVNS. The CDR3 DNA is TGTGCCAGCAACAGGGGTAGCTATGGCTACACCTTC. Its translation is CASNRGSYGYTF.

This clonotype appeared a few times. This CDR3 fails to terminate in the conserved phenylalanine or tryptophan, so it likely reflects a read error. The chain links TRBV4-3 to TRBJ1-5; D call uncertain. Germline CDR1 is LGHNA and CDR2 is YSLEER. The CDR3 totals 15 residues. V was clipped by 4 bases and J by 4 bases, with 14 bases between them. CDR3 DNA: TGCGCCAGCAGCCCAGAAAAGGCAGGTAATCAGCCCCAGCATTGT. It codes for CASSPEKAGNQPQHC.

This clonotype has ten or more counts. The rearrangement joins TRBV20-1 to TRBJ2-3; D unclear. Germline loops: CDR1 DFQATT, CDR2 SNEGSKA (reference sequence). V was cut by 5 bases and J by 6 bases, with 12 bases left in between. This CDR3 region has 12 residues. Here the CDR3 reads CSAFWPGDTQYF. Written as DNA, the CDR3 is TGCAGTGCTTTCTGGCCGGGCGATACGCAGTATTTT.

This clonotype has more than one count but fewer than ten. V gene TRBV7-2 combines with J gene TRBJ1-5; D is unresolved. The V end lost 5 bases, the J end lost 5 bases, and 10 bases lay between the germline ends. Germline CDR1 reads SGHTA; CDR2 reads FQGNSA. The length of the CDR3 is 13 residues. CDR3 nucleotide sequence: TGTGCCAGCAGCCTCATGTATGATCAGCCCCAGCATTTT. Translation gives CASSLMYDQPQHF.

This clonotype has a count of ten or more. This rearrangement joins TRBV7-9 to TRBJ2-2, with D unclear. Trimming cost V 9 bases and J 7 bases, with 9 bases left between them. Germline CDR1 is SEHNR and CDR2 is FQNEAQ (reference sequence). This CDR3 is built from 11 residues. The CDR3 DNA reads TGTGCCAGAAGCAAGGGCGGGGAGCTGTTTTTT. Amino acid sequence: CARSKGGELFF.

This clonotype came up many times. The genes are TRBV7-9 and TRBJ2-3, with 8 nucleotides matching TRBD1. Germline CDR1 and CDR2: SEHNR and FQNEAQ (reference sequence). The CDR3 sequence is 15 residues long. Trimming took 5 bases from V and 5 from J; bases not matched to a gene: 9. Here the CDR3 DNA reads TGTGCCAGCAGCATCCGGGACAGGTCGGGAGATACGCAGTATTTT. It translates to CASSIRDRSGDTQYF.

This clonotype was recorded at least ten times. The V gene is TRBV6-5, the J gene TRBJ1-1; D remains ambiguous. From germline, CDR1 is MNHEY and CDR2 SVGAGI. This CDR3 has 13 residues. Trimming removed 5 bases from V and 2 bases from J, with 9 bases in between. CDR3 in DNA: TGTGCCAGCAGTGTAAGAAGTAACACTGAAGCTTTCTTT. Residues: CASSVRSNTEAFF.

The sample holds a few counts of this clonotype. The chain carries TRBV6-5 and TRBJ2-1; 9 bases match TRBD2. In germline, CDR1 is MNHEY, CDR2 SVGAGI. The CDR3 contains 17 residues. The junction had 9 bases not matched to a gene; V was cut back by 2 bases and J by 4 bases. The CDR3 sequence is CASSYVRGGGVYNEQFF. DNA for the CDR3: TGTGCCAGCAGTTACGTTCGGGGCGGGGGGGTGTACAATGAGCAGTTCTTC.

This clonotype was detected a few times. The V and J genes are TRBV7-2 and TRBJ2-1, with TRBD2 matching 12 bases. CDR1 is SGHTA and CDR2 is FQGNSA in the germline V gene. CDR3 size: 15 residues. The ends lost 5 bases at V and 8 bases at J; junction bases unmatched: 7. The chain's CDR3 is CASSPTSGGPDEQFF. Written as DNA, the CDR3 is TGTGCCAGCAGCCCAACTAGCGGGGGGCCCGATGAGCAGTTCTTC.

This chain joins TRBV29-1 and TRBJ2-3; D unclear. This CDR3 region has 13 residues. The V and J ends lost 2 bases and 9 bases respectively, with 15 bases between them. Per the germline V gene, CDR1 is SQVTM and CDR2 is ANQGSEA. For the CDR3, the DNA is TGCAGCGTTGAAAGAACGGCCGTCGGGACGCAGTATTTT. It specifies CSVERTAVGTQYF.

The chain carries TRBV27 and TRBJ1-1, with D hard to call. The germline gives CDR1 MNHEY, CDR2 SMNVEV (reference sequence). The CDR3 covers 14 residues. The ends were cut back, 6 bases at V and 1 base at J, with 12 bases in the middle. CDR3 DNA sequence: TGTGCCAGCAGCCCCGAGCAATGGAACACTGAAGCTTTCTTT. As protein: CASSPEQWNTEAFF.

In this sample, this clonotype turned up many times. CDR3 residues: CASSLFTGELFF. The CDR3 region has the DNA TGTGCCAGCAGCTTATTTACCGGGGAGCTGTTTTTT. The genes are TRBV7-6 and TRBJ2-2; D gene ambiguous. This CDR3 has 12 residues. Looked up from germline, CDR1 is SGHVS and CDR2 is FNYEAQ. Trimming stripped 2 bases from V and 5 bases from J, with 3 bases between.

In its sample, this clonotype was seen a few times. V gene TRBV6-5 combines with J gene TRBJ2-3; 13 nucleotides line up with TRBD2. V gave up 7 bases and J gave up 8 bases; unmatched junction bases: 12. CDR1 is MNHEY, CDR2 SVGAGI, per germline. The CDR3 is made up of 16 amino acids. The CDR3 region is CASIELAGGPFGTQYF. The CDR3 coding sequence is TGTGCCAGCATTGAACTAGCGGGGGGGCCTTTTGGTACGCAGTATTTT.

This clonotype was seen many times. The V and J genes are TRBV10-3 and TRBJ2-1, with D uncertain. The ends were cut back, 7 bases at V and 5 bases at J, with 12 bases in the middle. The length of the CDR3 is 13 residues. Germline assignment: CDR1 ENHRY and CDR2 SYGVKD. CDR3 coding DNA: TGTGCCATCACGCTGGGGTTTGACAATGAGCAGTTCTTC. Translating gives CAITLGFDNEQFF.

V gene TRBV27 combines with J gene TRBJ2-2; D could derive from TRBD1 or TRBD2 (5 bases each). The length of the CDR3 is 15 residues. The germline V gene encodes CDR1 MNHEY and CDR2 SMNVEV (reference sequence). The ends were cut back, 5 bases at V and 5 bases at J, with 15 bases in the middle. For the CDR3, the DNA is TGTGCCAGCAGTGATTGGTGGGGGTATACCGGGGAGCTGTTTTTT. Amino acids: CASSDWWGYTGELFF.

This clonotype occurred many times. The chain joins TRBV20-1 to TRBJ2-5; D call uncertain. This CDR3 comprises 14 residues. V was cut by 0 bases and J by 2 bases, with 10 bases left in between. Germline CDR1 DFQATT, CDR2 SNEGSKA (reference sequence). This CDR3 is CSARDGAQQETQYF. CDR3 coding DNA: TGCAGTGCTAGAGATGGCGCTCAACAAGAGACCCAGTACTTC.

This clonotype was picked up a small number of times. This rearrangement joins TRBV5-5 to TRBJ2-3, with 12 bases lining up with TRBD1. From germline, CDR1 is SGHKS and CDR2 YYEKEE (reference sequence). The length of the CDR3 is 13 residues. The trim removed 9 bases at V and 6 bases at J, leaving 5 bases unmatched. This CDR3 is CATGTGGSDTQYF. CDR3 in DNA: TGTGCCACCGGGACAGGGGGCTCGGATACGCAGTATTTT.

This clonotype was observed many times. The chain uses TRBV7-2 and TRBJ1-1; the D is unclear. CDR3 size: 14 residues. V was cut by 1 base and J by 3 bases, with 9 bases left in between. Germline V lookup: CDR1 SGHTA, CDR2 FQGNSA. The CDR3 nucleotides read TGTGCCAGCAGCTTAGGGGCCACCGACACTGAAGCTTTCTTT. This sequence encodes CASSLGATDTEAFF.

CDR3 nucleotides: TGCGCCAGCAGCTTGTTACAGGGATTGAACACTGAAGCTTTCTTT. As protein: CASSLLQGLNTEAFF. This rearrangement joins TRBV5-1 to TRBJ1-1; possibly TRBD1 for D (6 bases). V was shortened by 1 base and J by 0 bases, with 10 bases between the two germline ends. The germline V gene has CDR1 SGHRS and CDR2 YFSETQ. This CDR3 spans 15 amino acids. Full variable domain (remainder filled in from reference TRBV5-1 and TRBJ1-1): KAGVTQTPRYLIKTRGQQVTLSCSPISGHRSVSWYQQTPGQGLQFLFEYFSETQRNKGNFPGRFSGRQFSNSRSEMNVSTLELGDSALYLCASSLLQGLNTEAFFGQGTRLTVV.

This clonotype was counted at least ten times. This chain uses TRBV7-9 with TRBJ2-2; maybe TRBD1 (6 bases). The V and J ends lost 5 bases and 7 bases respectively, with 11 bases between them. This CDR3 has 13 residues. Looked up from germline, CDR1 is SEHNR and CDR2 is FQNEAQ (reference sequence). The CDR3 DNA follows: TGTGCCAGCAGCCTTCGGACAGACGGGGAGCTGTTTTTT. Translating gives CASSLRTDGELFF.

The gene calls are TRBV4-1 and TRBJ1-2; perhaps TRBD1 as D (5 bases). Germline V gene data show CDR1 as MGHRA and CDR2 as YSYEKL. The CDR3 totals 16 residues. The ends were cut back, 2 bases at V and 5 bases at J, with 18 bases in the middle. The CDR3 spells CASSQPTENQNYGYTF. The CDR3 DNA reads TGCGCCAGCAGCCAACCGACAGAGAACCAAAATTATGGCTACACCTTC.

There are a few counts of this clonotype. The gene calls are TRBV7-9 and TRBJ2-3; tentatively, D is TRBD2 (5 bases). The CDR3 covers 17 residues. Germline loops: CDR1 SEHNR, CDR2 FQNEAQ (reference sequence). The V and J ends lost 4 bases and 0 bases respectively, with 17 bases between them. The CDR3 loop reads CASSSGGPGTSTDTQYF. DNA for the CDR3: TGTGCCAGCAGCTCCGGAGGACCCGGAACTAGCACAGATACGCAGTATTTT.

This sequence joins TRBV4-3 and TRBJ1-5; 9 bases match TRBD1. V lost 1 base and J lost 4; bases outside the gene matches: 11. This CDR3 is 18 amino acids long. Germline lookup yields CDR1 LGHNA and CDR2 YSLEER. CDR3 sequence reads: CASSQVFGEGQGNQPQHF. CDR3 nucleotides: TGCGCCAGCAGCCAAGTTTTCGGCGAAGGACAGGGGAATCAGCCCCAGCATTTT.

This clonotype has only a few counts. The chain carries TRBV5-1 and TRBJ2-5; D gene uncertain. The CDR3 has 13 residues. The V end was cut by 4 bases, the J end by 5 bases, with 12 bases between. Per the germline V gene, CDR1 is SGHRS and CDR2 is YFSETQ. The CDR3 spells CASSGSIRETQYF. CDR3 in DNA: TGCGCCAGCAGCGGATCCATACGGGAGACCCAGTACTTC.

This clonotype has only a few counts. The V and J genes are TRBV20-1 and TRBJ1-5, with D perhaps matching TRBD1 (6 bases). CDR3 length: 13 amino acids. V was clipped by 6 bases and J by 1 base, with 10 bases between them. Germline V CDR1 and CDR2: DFQATT, SNEGSKA (reference sequence). The CDR3 sequence is CSALGGSNQPQHF. The CDR3 DNA reads TGCAGTGCGTTAGGGGGGAGCAATCAGCCCCAGCATTTT.